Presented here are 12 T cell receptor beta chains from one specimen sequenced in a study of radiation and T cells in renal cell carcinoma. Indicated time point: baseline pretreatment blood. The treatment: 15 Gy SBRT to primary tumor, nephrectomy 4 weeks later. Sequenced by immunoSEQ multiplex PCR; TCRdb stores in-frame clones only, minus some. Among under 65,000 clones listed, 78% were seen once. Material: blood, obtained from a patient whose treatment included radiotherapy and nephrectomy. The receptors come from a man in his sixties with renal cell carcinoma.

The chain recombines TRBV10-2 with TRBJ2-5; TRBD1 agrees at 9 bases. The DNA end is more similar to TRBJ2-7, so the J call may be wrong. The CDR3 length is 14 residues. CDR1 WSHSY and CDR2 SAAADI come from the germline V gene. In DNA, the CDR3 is TGCGCCAGCAAACCGGGACAGGGCTCCTACGAGCAGTACTTC. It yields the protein CASKPGQGSYEQYF.

CDR3 loop: CAWRPKDSSGNTIYF. For the CDR3, the DNA is TGTGCCTGGAGGCCCAAGGACAGCTCTGGAAACACCATATATTTT. The gene calls are TRBV30 and TRBJ1-3, with a possible D match to TRBD1 (6 bases). Germline V gene data show CDR1 as GTSNPN and CDR2 as SVGIG (reference sequence). This CDR3 has 15 residues. V lost 3 bases and J 0 bases, leaving 12 bases between the germline ends.

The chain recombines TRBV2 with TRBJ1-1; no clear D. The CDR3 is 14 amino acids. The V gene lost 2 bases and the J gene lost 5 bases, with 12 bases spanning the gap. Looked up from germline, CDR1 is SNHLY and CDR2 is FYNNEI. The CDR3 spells CASSERLRHTEAFF. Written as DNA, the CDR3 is TGTGCCAGCAGTGAACGACTTCGGCATACTGAAGCTTTCTTT.

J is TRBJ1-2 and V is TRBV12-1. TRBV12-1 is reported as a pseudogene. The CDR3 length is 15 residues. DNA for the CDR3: TGTGCCAGCAGCTCCCGGGCCCCGGGAGACTATGGCTACACCTTC. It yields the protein CASSSRAPGDYGYTF.

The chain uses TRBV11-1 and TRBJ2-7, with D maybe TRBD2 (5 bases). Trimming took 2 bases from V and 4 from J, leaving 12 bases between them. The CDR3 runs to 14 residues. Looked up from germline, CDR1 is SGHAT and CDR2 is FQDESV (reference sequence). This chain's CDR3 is CASSLPGISYEQYV. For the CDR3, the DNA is TGTGCCAGCAGCTTACCCGGGATTTCTTACGAGCAGTACGTC.

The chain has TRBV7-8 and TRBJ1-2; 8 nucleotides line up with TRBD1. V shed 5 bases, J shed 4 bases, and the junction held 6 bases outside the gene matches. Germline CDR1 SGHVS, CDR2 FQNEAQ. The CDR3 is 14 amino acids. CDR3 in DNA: TGTGCCAGCAGCCCACAGGGGGGAGTCTATGGCTACACCTTC. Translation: CASSPQGGVYGYTF.

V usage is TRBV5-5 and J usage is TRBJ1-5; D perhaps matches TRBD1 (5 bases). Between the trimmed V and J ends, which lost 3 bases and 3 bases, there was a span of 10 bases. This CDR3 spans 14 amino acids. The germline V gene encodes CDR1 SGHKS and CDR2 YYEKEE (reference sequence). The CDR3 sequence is CASSWGPDNQPQHF. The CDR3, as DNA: TGTGCCAGCAGCTGGGGCCCGGACAATCAGCCCCAGCATTTT.

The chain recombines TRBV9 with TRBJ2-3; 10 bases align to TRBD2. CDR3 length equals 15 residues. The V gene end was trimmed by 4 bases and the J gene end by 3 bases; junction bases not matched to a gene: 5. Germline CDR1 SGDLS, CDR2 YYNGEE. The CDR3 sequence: CASSTVAGGTDTQYF. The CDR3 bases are TGTGCCAGCAGCACGGTAGCGGGAGGAACAGATACGCAGTATTTT.

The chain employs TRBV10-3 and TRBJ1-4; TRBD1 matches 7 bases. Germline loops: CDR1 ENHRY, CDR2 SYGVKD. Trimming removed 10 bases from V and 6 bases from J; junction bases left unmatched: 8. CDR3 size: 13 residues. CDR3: CATETGRDEKLFF. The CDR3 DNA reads TGTGCCACCGAGACAGGGAGGGATGAAAAACTGTTTTTT.

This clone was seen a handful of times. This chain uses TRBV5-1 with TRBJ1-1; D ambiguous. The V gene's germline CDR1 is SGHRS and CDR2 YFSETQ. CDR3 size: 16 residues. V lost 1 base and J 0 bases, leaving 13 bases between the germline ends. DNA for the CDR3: TGCGCCAGCAGCTTGTCCCGGAATCTCATGAACACTGAAGCTTTCTTT. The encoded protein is CASSLSRNLMNTEAFF.

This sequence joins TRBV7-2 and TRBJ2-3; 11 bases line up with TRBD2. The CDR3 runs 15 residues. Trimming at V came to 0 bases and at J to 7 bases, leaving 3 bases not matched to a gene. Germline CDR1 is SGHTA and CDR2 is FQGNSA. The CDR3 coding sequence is TGTGCCAGCAGCTTAGCGGGACTAGCGGCAAATACGCAGTATTTT. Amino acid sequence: CASSLAGLAANTQYF.

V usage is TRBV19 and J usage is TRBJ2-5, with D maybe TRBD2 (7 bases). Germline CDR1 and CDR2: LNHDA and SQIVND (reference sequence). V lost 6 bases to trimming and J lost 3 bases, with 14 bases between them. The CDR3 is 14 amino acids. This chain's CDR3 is CASRFGGPEETQYF. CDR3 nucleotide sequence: TGTGCCAGTAGGTTCGGGGGGCCCGAAGAGACCCAGTACTTC.